These 29 T cell receptor beta chains were sequenced from one sample in a study of T cell changes during pregnancy in multiple sclerosis. Generated by immunoSEQ multiplex PCR, the TCRdb table keeps only in-frame clones and is missing some. Of approximately 100,000 clones listed, 80% to 95% are singletons. The input for sequencing was peripheral blood, taken after pregnancy. The receptors stem from a female donor with multiple sclerosis, enrolled in a pregnancy study.

The rearrangement uses TRBV11-2 and TRBJ2-2; unclear D gene. The CDR3 is 14 amino acids. Germline V gives CDR1 SGHAT, CDR2 FQNNGV. V was pared by 4 bases and J by 2 bases, with 8 bases between. The CDR3, as DNA: TGTGCCAGCAGCTACGCAGGAAACACCGGGGAGCTGTTTTTT. Its protein product is CASSYAGNTGELFF. The whole variable domain, remainder taken from reference TRBV11-2 and TRBJ2-2, is EAGVAQSPRYKIIEKRQSVAFWCNPISGHATLYWYQQILGQGPKLLIQFQNNGVVDDSQLPKDRFSAERLKGVDSTLKIQPAKLEDSAVYLCASSYAGNTGELFFGEGSRLTVL.

The chain links TRBV5-1 to TRBJ2-3; maybe TRBD2 (6 bases). With 0 bases removed from V and 3 bases from J, the gap between germline ends came to 14 bases. Looked up from germline, CDR1 is SGHRS and CDR2 is YFSETQ. The CDR3 runs 16 residues. CDR3 sequence reads: CASSLGPSVATDTQYF. CDR3 DNA sequence: TGCGCCAGCAGCTTGGGCCCTAGCGTAGCGACAGATACGCAGTATTTT.

The V call is TRBV15, the J call TRBJ1-5; possibly TRBD1 for D (6 bases). In germline, CDR1 is LNHNV, CDR2 YYDKDF (reference sequence). The CDR3 loop spans 17 amino acids. V was clipped by 6 bases and J by 4 bases, with 22 bases between them. DNA of the CDR3: TGTGCCACCAGTCCATCGCCTAGGGGGGGGAGGAATCAGCCCCAGCATTTT. Protein: CATSPSPRGGRNQPQHF.

This sequence joins TRBV7-2 and TRBJ1-1; tentative D call: TRBD1 (6 bases). The CDR3 runs to 14 residues. CDR1 is SGHTA and CDR2 is FQGNSA in the germline V gene. V lost 0 bases, J lost 6 bases, and 11 bases lay in between. CDR3 sequence: CASSLADRISEAFF. The CDR3 DNA sequence: TGTGCCAGCAGCTTAGCTGACAGGATCTCTGAAGCTTTCTTT. The complete variable domain, with remaining parts taken from reference TRBV7-2 and TRBJ1-1, reads GAGVSQSPSNKVTEKGKDVELRCDPISGHTALYWYRQSLGQGLEFLIYFQGNSAPDKSGLPSDRFSAERTGGSVSTLTIQRTQQEDSAVYLCASSLADRISEAFFGQGTRLTVV.

V usage is TRBV11-1 and J usage is TRBJ2-7, with 8 positions matching TRBD1. The ends lost 3 bases at V and 3 bases at J; junction bases unmatched: 4. This CDR3 comprises 14 residues. The germline gives CDR1 SGHAT, CDR2 FQDESV (reference sequence). The CDR3 bases are TGTGCCAGCAGCTTGGGCGGGACAGGCTACGAGCAGTACTTC. Translating it yields CASSLGGTGYEQYF.

This clone has a single count. This chain links TRBV7-9 with TRBJ1-1; TRBD1 matches at 10 bases. The ends lost 4 bases at V and 5 bases at J; junction bases unmatched: 7. This CDR3 is 15 amino acids long. Germline assignment: CDR1 SEHNR and CDR2 FQNEAQ (reference sequence). The chain's CDR3 is CASSSRQGAGTEAFF. The CDR3 coding sequence is TGTGCCAGCAGCTCAAGACAGGGGGCGGGTACTGAAGCTTTCTTT.

V usage is TRBV7-6 and J usage is TRBJ1-5; 7 positions agree with TRBD1. V lost 3 bases, J lost 4 bases, and 3 bases stayed unmatched. CDR3 length: 14 residues. In germline, CDR1 is SGHVS, CDR2 FNYEAQ. The CDR3 DNA reads TGTGCCAGCAGCTTGAAGGGGGCGAATCAGCCCCAGCATTTT. Its protein is CASSLKGANQPQHF.

The chain uses TRBV7-2 and TRBJ2-7; a possible D gene is TRBD1 (5 bases). CDR3 length: 16 residues. The germline V and J ends were trimmed by 5 bases and 1 base, with 18 bases remaining between them. Germline V gene data show CDR1 as SGHTA and CDR2 as FQGNSA. The chain's CDR3 is CASSRNSGSLSYEQYF. The CDR3 nucleotides are TGTGCCAGCAGCAGAAATTCAGGGTCCCTTTCCTACGAGCAGTACTTC.

This clone was seen just once. The CDR3 coding sequence is TGTGCCAGCAGTATCACAGGGCTGAATCAGCCCCAGCATTTT. It yields the protein CASSITGLNQPQHF. The gene calls are TRBV6-6 and TRBJ1-5; D might be TRBD1 (6 bases). The V end was cut by 5 bases, the J end by 4 bases, with 12 bases between. CDR3 length: 14 amino acids. The germline V gene encodes CDR1 MNHNY and CDR2 SVGAGI (reference sequence).

This clone was observed once. The chain joins TRBV7-2 to TRBJ2-2; D not certain. This CDR3 is 12 amino acids long. Per the germline V gene, CDR1 is SGHTA and CDR2 is FQGNSA. Trimming left V 2 bases short and J 10 bases short, with 8 bases between. CDR3 loop: CASSLISSELFF. CDR3 sequence (DNA): TGTGCCAGCAGCTTAATATCGTCGGAGCTGTTTTTT. The whole variable domain, filled in from reference TRBV7-2 and TRBJ2-2, reads GAGVSQSPSNKVTEKGKDVELRCDPISGHTALYWYRQSLGQGLEFLIYFQGNSAPDKSGLPSDRFSAERTGGSVSTLTIQRTQQEDSAVYLCASSLISSELFFGEGSRLTVL.

This chain links TRBV10-3 with TRBJ1-2; a possible D gene is TRBD1 (6 bases). This CDR3 contains 16 residues. V was clipped by 0 bases and J by 8 bases, with 19 bases between them. Germline V gene data show CDR1 as ENHRY and CDR2 as SYGVKD. The DNA of the CDR3 is TGTGCCATCAGTGAGTCCTTAGGGGGATCGGCTGGCGGCTACACCTTC. Its translation is CAISESLGGSAGGYTF.

The chain couples TRBV21-1 to TRBJ1-6. TRBV21-1 is termed a pseudogene. There are 19 residues in the CDR3. As DNA, the CDR3 is TGTGCCAGCAGCCTCAACGGGCAGGGGAGGGTCTCCTATAATTCACCCCTCCACTTT. Translated, it gives CASSLNGQGRVSYNSPLHF.

The chain joins TRBV7-3 to TRBJ2-3, with 10 bases aligning to TRBD1. The CDR3 has 16 amino acids. Germline V gene data show CDR1 as SGHTA and CDR2 as FQGTGA. V dropped 5 bases and J dropped 3; count of bases not matched to a gene: 8. As DNA, the CDR3 is TGTGCCAGCAGCCCACAACCGGGACAGGGGACAGATACGCAGTATTTT. This codes for CASSPQPGQGTDTQYF.

The rearrangement links TRBV2 to TRBJ2-7; TRBD1 matches at 7 bases. V lost 6 bases and J lost 7; bases outside the gene matches: 3. Germline CDR1 SNHLY, CDR2 FYNNEI. The CDR3 is 11 residues long. The CDR3 DNA is TGTGCCAGCAGGGCGACAGGGGAGCAGTACTTC. Protein sequence: CASRATGEQYF.

The V gene is TRBV9, the J gene TRBJ2-5; TRBD2 agrees at 9 bases. Germline lookup yields CDR1 SGDLS and CDR2 YYNGEE. J gave up 5 bases and V 0 bases, and 8 bases lay outside the gene matches. The CDR3 length is 16 residues. This CDR3 is CASSVGGGGALETQYF. In nucleotides, the CDR3 is TGTGCCAGCAGCGTAGGCGGCGGGGGGGCCTTGGAGACCCAGTACTTC. Together with reference TRBV9 and TRBJ2-5, the CDR3 gives the full variable domain: DSGVTQTPKHLITATGQRVTLRCSPRSGDLSVYWYQQSLDQGLQFLIQYYNGEERAKGNILERFSAQQFPDLHSELNLSSLELGDSALYFCASSVGGGGALETQYFGPGTRLLVL.

The rearrangement uses TRBV9 and TRBJ2-7, with D perhaps TRBD2 (7 bases). The CDR3 length is 15 residues. Trimming pared 4 bases from V and 3 bases from J, leaving 17 bases between. The germline V gene has CDR1 SGDLS and CDR2 YYNGEE. The chain's CDR3 is CASSPGGGGHYEQYF. In nucleotides, the CDR3 is TGTGCCAGCAGCCCAGGAGGCGGGGGACACTACGAGCAGTACTTC.

The V and J genes are TRBV11-2 and TRBJ1-6, with D unclear. Germline CDR1 is SGHAT and CDR2 is FQNNGV. V shed 2 bases and J shed 9 bases, with 14 bases lying between them. CDR3 length: 15 amino acids. The CDR3: CASSLSGLVSSPLHF. CDR3 coding DNA: TGTGCCAGCAGCTTATCCGGACTCGTGAGTTCACCCCTCCACTTT.

J is TRBJ1-1 and V is TRBV6-6; the match to TRBD1 covers 7 bases. There are 14 residues in the CDR3. Germline lookup yields CDR1 MNHNY and CDR2 SVGAGI (reference sequence). V lost 5 bases and J lost 3; bases outside the gene matches: 6. The CDR3 DNA reads as TGTGCCAGCAGTAACAGGGGAGCGGACACTGAAGCTTTCTTT. Translation: CASSNRGADTEAFF.

The rearrangement joins TRBV11-2 to TRBJ2-1, with a possible D match to TRBD2 (6 bases). The CDR3 is 14 residues long. V dropped 1 base and J dropped 6 bases, with 10 bases sitting between them. Germline V gene data show CDR1 as SGHAT and CDR2 as FQNNGV. The CDR3 nucleotides are TGTGCCAGCAGCTTAGGGTTGGGGGGCAATGAGCAGTTCTTC. Translating it yields CASSLGLGGNEQFF. The full variable domain, its missing parts supplied by reference TRBV11-2 and TRBJ2-1, is EAGVAQSPRYKIIEKRQSVAFWCNPISGHATLYWYQQILGQGPKLLIQFQNNGVVDDSQLPKDRFSAERLKGVDSTLKIQPAKLEDSAVYLCASSLGLGGNEQFFGPGTRLTVL.

This clone has a single count. The chain employs TRBV5-1 and TRBJ2-1; 12 bases agree with TRBD2. The CDR3 is made up of 17 amino acids. V shed 4 bases, J shed 7 bases, and the junction held 12 bases outside the gene matches. Per germline, CDR1 SGHRS and CDR2 YFSETQ. CDR3: CASSLTLAGGPGNEQFF. The CDR3 DNA follows: TGCGCCAGCAGCCTCACCCTAGCGGGGGGGCCTGGGAATGAGCAGTTCTTC.

This chain links TRBV6-5 with TRBJ1-1; 11 bases are shared with TRBD1. CDR1 MNHEY and CDR2 SVGAGI come from the germline V gene. V dropped 6 bases and J dropped 4; count of bases not matched to a gene: 4. CDR3 length: 14 residues. The CDR3 here is CASRGTGGTTEAFF. CDR3 bases: TGTGCCAGCAGAGGGACAGGGGGGACCACTGAAGCTTTCTTT.

The V call is TRBV5-4, the J call TRBJ2-7, with TRBD1 matching over 7 bases. V was pared by 4 bases and J by 6 bases, with 7 bases of the junction left unmatched. The CDR3 is 13 amino acids. Per the germline V gene, CDR1 is SGHNT and CDR2 is YYREEE (reference sequence). The CDR3 loop is CASSPDRVGEQYF. In DNA form, the CDR3 reads TGTGCCAGCAGCCCCGACAGGGTCGGCGAGCAGTACTTC.

The rearrangement joins TRBV4-1 to TRBJ2-3, with 8 nucleotides matching TRBD1. The CDR3 covers 12 residues. Germline CDR1 and CDR2: MGHRA and YSYEKL. The V and J ends lost 2 bases and 9 bases, in that order; junction bases with no gene match: 1. The CDR3 sequence is CASSQTGGTQYF. In DNA form, the CDR3 reads TGCGCCAGCAGCCAAACAGGGGGGACGCAGTATTTT.

The chain uses TRBV27 and TRBJ2-2; D is perhaps TRBD2 (6 bases). Germline values: CDR1 MNHEY, CDR2 SMNVEV (reference sequence). The V end lost 5 bases, the J end lost 5 bases, and 12 bases lay between the germline ends. The CDR3 length is 14 residues. This CDR3 reads CASSSSGLTGELFF. CDR3 DNA sequence: TGTGCCAGCAGTAGTAGCGGACTAACCGGGGAGCTGTTTTTT.

V gene TRBV19 combines with J gene TRBJ1-4; D call uncertain. Germline CDR1 and CDR2: LNHDA and SQIVND (reference sequence). With 3 bases removed from V and 5 bases from J, the gap between germline ends came to 10 bases. The CDR3 spans 14 residues. The CDR3 here is CASSIGAGNEKLFF. The CDR3 coding sequence is TGTGCCAGTAGTATTGGAGCCGGAAATGAAAAACTGTTTTTT.

This sequence joins TRBV5-4 and TRBJ2-3, with D possibly matching TRBD2 (6 bases). Germline CDR1 is SGHNT and CDR2 is YYREEE (reference sequence). The CDR3 totals 14 residues. The V gene lost 6 bases and the J gene lost 0 bases, with 11 bases spanning the gap. CDR3 sequence reads: CASIGGTSTDTQYF. The CDR3 coding sequence is TGTGCCAGCATCGGAGGGACTAGCACAGATACGCAGTATTTT.

V and J are TRBV6-5 and TRBJ2-5; the match to TRBD2 covers 9 bases. The CDR3 extends over 16 amino acids. Germline V gene data show CDR1 as MNHEY and CDR2 as SVGAGI. With V trimmed by 2 bases and J by 2 bases, 6 bases remained unmatched. The CDR3 DNA reads TGTGCCAGCAGTTACCGACTAGCGGAGACACAAGAGACCCAGTACTTC. Translation: CASSYRLAETQETQYF.

This clone was seen once. This rearrangement joins TRBV5-1 to TRBJ1-4; D call uncertain. The CDR3 contains 14 residues. Trimming removed 0 bases at V and 5 bases at J, with 8 bases between. Germline CDR1 is SGHRS and CDR2 is YFSETQ. CDR3 amino acids: CASSLGHANEKLFF. The CDR3 nucleotides are TGCGCCAGCAGCTTGGGACACGCAAATGAAAAACTGTTTTTT.

CDR3 nucleotides: TGTGCCAGCAGCGAGAGTACAGGGTCCCTCTATGGCTACACCTTC. This codes for CASSESTGSLYGYTF. The chain joins TRBV9 to TRBJ1-2; perhaps TRBD1 as D (6 bases). Trimming pared 3 bases from V and 4 bases from J, leaving 16 bases between. CDR3 length: 15 amino acids. Per the germline V gene, CDR1 is SGDLS and CDR2 is YYNGEE.